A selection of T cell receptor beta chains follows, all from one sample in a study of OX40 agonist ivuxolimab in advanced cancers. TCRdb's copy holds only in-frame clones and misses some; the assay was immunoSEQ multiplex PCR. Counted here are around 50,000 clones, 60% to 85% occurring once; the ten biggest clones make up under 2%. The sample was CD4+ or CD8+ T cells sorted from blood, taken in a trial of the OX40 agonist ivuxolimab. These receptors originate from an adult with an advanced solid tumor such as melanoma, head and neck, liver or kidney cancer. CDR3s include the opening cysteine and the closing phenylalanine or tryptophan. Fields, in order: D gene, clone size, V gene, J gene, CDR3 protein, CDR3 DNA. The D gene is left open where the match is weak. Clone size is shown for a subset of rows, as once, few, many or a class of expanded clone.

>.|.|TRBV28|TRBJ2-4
CASRSGGLGNIQYF
TGTGCCAGCAGGTCCGGAGGGTTGGGAAACATTCAGTACTTC
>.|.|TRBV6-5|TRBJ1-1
CASSKTGPNTEAFF
TGTGCCAGCAGTAAGACAGGACCGAACACTGAAGCTTTCTTT
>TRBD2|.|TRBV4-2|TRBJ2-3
CASSQEGAGGPSGTQYF
TGTGCCAGCAGCCAAGAGGGGGCGGGAGGCCCTTCGGGTACGCAGTATTTT
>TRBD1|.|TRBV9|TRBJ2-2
CASSKADRGLRRNTGELFF
TGTGCCAGCAGCAAGGCCGACAGGGGGCTAAGGCGAAACACCGGGGAGCTGTTTTTT
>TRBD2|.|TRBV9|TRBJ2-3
CASSVLGGADTQYF
TGTGCCAGCAGCGTCTTGGGGGGGGCAGATACGCAGTATTTT
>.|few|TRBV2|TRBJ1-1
CASIGGVVNTEAFF
TGTGCCAGCATAGGGGGTGTGGTGAACACTGAAGCTTTCTTT
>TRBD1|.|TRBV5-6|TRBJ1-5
CASSRRTGNQPQHF
TGTGCCAGCAGCCGGAGGACAGGAAATCAGCCCCAGCATTTT
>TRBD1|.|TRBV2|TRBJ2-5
CASRTGVAETQYF
TGTGCCAGCAGGACAGGGGTCGCCGAGACCCAGTACTTC
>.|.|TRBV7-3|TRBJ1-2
CASSPQKGGYTF
TGTGCCAGCAGCCCTCAAAAAGGTGGCTACACCTTC
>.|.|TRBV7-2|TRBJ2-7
CASSFQADNEQYF
TGTGCCAGCAGCTTTCAGGCGGACAACGAGCAGTACTTC
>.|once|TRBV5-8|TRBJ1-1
CASSPYRINTEAFF
TGTGCCAGCAGCCCATACAGGATAAACACTGAAGCTTTCTTT
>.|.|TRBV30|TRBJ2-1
CAWTRASIYNEQFF
TGTGCCTGGACCAGAGCATCGATATACAATGAGCAGTTCTTC
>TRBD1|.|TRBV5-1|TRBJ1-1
CASCKDRGGTEAFF
TGCGCCAGCTGTAAGGACAGGGGTGGGACTGAAGCTTTCTTT
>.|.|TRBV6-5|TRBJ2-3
CASRPAGYTDTQYF
TGTGCCAGCAGGCCAGCGGGTTACACAGATACGCAGTATTTT
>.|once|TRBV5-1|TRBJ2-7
CASSLEQNSYEQYF
TGCGCCAGCAGCTTGGAACAGAACTCCTACGAGCAGTACTTC
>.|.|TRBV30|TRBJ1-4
CAWSSRGNEKLFF
TGTGCCTGGAGTAGCAGGGGTAATGAAAAACTGTTTTTT
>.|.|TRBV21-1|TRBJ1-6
CASSKGSSAGYGKPLHF
TGTGCCAGCAGCAAAGGGAGCTCAGCGGGGTATGGAAAACCCCTCCACTTT
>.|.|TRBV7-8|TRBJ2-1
CASSLASVGYNEQFF
TGTGCCAGCAGCTTAGCATCGGTCGGCTACAATGAGCAGTTCTTC
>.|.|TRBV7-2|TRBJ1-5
CASSPLGGSNQPQHF
TGTGCCAGCAGCCCCCTGGGAGGGAGCAATCAGCCCCAGCATTTT
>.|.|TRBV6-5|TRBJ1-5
CASSWSGNQPQHF
TGTGCCAGCAGTTGGTCGGGCAATCAGCCCCAGCATTTT
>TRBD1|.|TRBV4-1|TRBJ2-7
CASSRGQGYEQYF
TGCGCCAGCAGTCGGGGACAGGGTTACGAGCAGTACTTC
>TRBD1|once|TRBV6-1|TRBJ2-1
CASSLGTGGYNEQFF
TGTGCCAGCAGTCTCGGGACAGGGGGCTACAATGAGCAGTTCTTC
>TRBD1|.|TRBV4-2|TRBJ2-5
CASSQEEDRKETQYF
TGTGCCAGCAGCCAAGAGGAGGACAGGAAAGAGACCCAGTACTTC
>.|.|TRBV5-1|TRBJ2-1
CASSSVLNEQFF
TGCGCCAGCAGCTCGGTATTAAATGAGCAGTTCTTC
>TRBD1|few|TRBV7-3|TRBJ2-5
CASGDGQGGTQYF
TGTGCCAGCGGCGATGGACAGGGTGGGACCCAGTACTTC
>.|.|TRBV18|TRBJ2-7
CASSADYEQYF
TGTGCCAGCTCAGCAGACTACGAGCAGTACTTC
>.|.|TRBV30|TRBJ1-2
CAWTLPMLAEHTF
TGTGCCTGGACCCTCCCGATGTTGGCCGAGCACACCTTC
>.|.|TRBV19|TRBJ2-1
CASSIKLLNEQFF
TGTGCCAGTAGTATAAAACTCCTCAATGAGCAGTTCTTC
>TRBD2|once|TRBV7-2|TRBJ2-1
CASSLSGSVNEQFF
TGTGCCAGCAGCTTAAGCGGGAGTGTTAATGAGCAGTTCTTC
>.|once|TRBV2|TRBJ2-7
CANTRYRASYEQYF
TGTGCCAACACTAGATACAGGGCCTCCTACGAGCAGTACTTC
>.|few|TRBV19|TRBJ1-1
CASSAQRGAVNTEAFF
TGTGCCAGTAGTGCCCAGCGAGGGGCTGTGAACACTGAAGCTTTCTTT
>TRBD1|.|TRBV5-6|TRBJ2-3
CASSFRTGGETDTQYF
TGTGCCAGCAGCTTTAGGACAGGGGGTGAGACAGATACGCAGTATTTT
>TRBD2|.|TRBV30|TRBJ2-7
CALGAGGPYEQYF
TGTGCCTTGGGGGCGGGAGGGCCCTACGAGCAGTACTTC
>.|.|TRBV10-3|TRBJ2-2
CAISESGGNTGELFF
TGTGCCATCAGTGAGTCCGGGGGGAACACCGGGGAGCTGTTTTTT
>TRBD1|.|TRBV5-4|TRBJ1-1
CASSPEGQGREAFF
TGTGCCAGCAGCCCTGAGGGACAGGGAAGGGAAGCTTTCTTT
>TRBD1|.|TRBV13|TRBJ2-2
CASSLQGVETGELFF
TGTGCCAGCAGCTTACAGGGGGTGGAGACCGGGGAGCTGTTTTTT
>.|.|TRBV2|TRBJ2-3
CASSVASNTGGTDTQYF
TGTGCCAGCAGTGTGGCCAGCAACACCGGGGGCACAGATACGCAGTATTTT
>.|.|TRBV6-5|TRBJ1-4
CASSYSGGGVEKLFF
TGTGCCAGCAGTTACTCGGGAGGAGGCGTTGAAAAACTGTTTTTT
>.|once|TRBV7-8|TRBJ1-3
CASTTGTRTTGNTIYF
TGTGCCAGCACCACCGGTACAAGGACTACTGGAAACACCATATATTTT
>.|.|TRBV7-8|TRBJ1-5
CASSPAGDQPQHF
TGTGCCAGCAGCCCCGCAGGGGATCAGCCCCAGCATTTT
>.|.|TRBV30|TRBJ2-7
CAGGQNSYEQYF
TGTGCCGGGGGGCAGAACAGCTACGAGCAGTACTTC
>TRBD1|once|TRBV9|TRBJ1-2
CASSLGQGAQGYTF
TGTGCCAGCAGCCTGGGACAGGGGGCGCAAGGCTACACCTTC
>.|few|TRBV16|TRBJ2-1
CASSHSERRGRRSNEQFF
TGTGCCAGCAGCCATTCGGAACGGCGGGGCAGACGTTCCAATGAGCAGTTCTTC
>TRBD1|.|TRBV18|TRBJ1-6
CASSRDRGLSPLHF
TGTGCCAGCTCACGGGACAGGGGGCTTTCACCCCTCCACTTT
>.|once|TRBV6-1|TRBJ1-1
CASSEMRTEAFF
TGTGCCAGCAGTGAAATGCGGACTGAAGCTTTCTTT
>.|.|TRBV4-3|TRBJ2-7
CASSQDYSTYEQYF
TGCGCCAGCAGCCAAGACTACAGTACCTACGAGCAGTACTTC
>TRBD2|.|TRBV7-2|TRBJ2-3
CASSLRGAGRANTDTQYF
TGTGCCAGCAGCTTACGGGGGGCCGGGAGGGCCAACACAGATACGCAGTATTTT
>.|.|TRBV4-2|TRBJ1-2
CASSPGGRNYGYTF
TGTGCCAGCAGCCCAGGAGGCAGGAACTATGGCTACACCTTC
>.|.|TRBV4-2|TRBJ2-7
CASSFASVQYF
TGTGCCAGCAGCTTTGCAAGTGTGCAGTACTTC
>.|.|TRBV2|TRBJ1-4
CASSEYEKLFF
TGTGCCAGCAGTGAATATGAAAAACTGTTTTTT
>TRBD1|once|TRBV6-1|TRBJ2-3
CASCLQGAQDTQYF
TGTGCCAGTTGTCTACAGGGGGCACAAGATACGCAGTATTTT
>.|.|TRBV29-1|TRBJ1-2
CSVETGRNGYTF
TGCAGCGTTGAAACGGGAAGGAATGGCTACACCTTC
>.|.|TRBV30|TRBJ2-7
CAWSVLYEQYF
TGTGCCTGGAGTGTGCTGTACGAGCAGTACTTC
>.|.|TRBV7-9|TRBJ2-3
CASSRDLTSTDTQYF
TGTGCCAGCAGCCGGGACTTAACTAGCACAGATACGCAGTATTTT
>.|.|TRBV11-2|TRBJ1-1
CASSLGGQNTEAFF
TGTGCCAGCAGCTTAGGGGGGCAGAACACTGAAGCTTTCTTT
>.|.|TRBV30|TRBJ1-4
CAWSDNEKLFF
TGTGCCTGGAGCGATAATGAAAAACTGTTTTTT